The T cell receptor (beta chain) described here comes from a study of naive and memory T cell subsets. General study points: A few larger clonotypes appeared in naive repertoires, especially CD8, possibly memory cells re-expressing CD45RA. TCR abundance followed a power law differing between naive and memory subsets.

Cells stained for CD3, CD4, CD8, CD45RA, CD27 and viability were sorted into four CD45RA/CD27 subsets. As to this clonotype: The antigen is undetermined.

The beta constant-region primer was an equimolar mix of two oligonucleotides covering TRBC1 and TRBC2. Four rounds of PCR amplified the ligated cDNA using nested alpha and beta constant-region primers plus SP2. In TCRdb, the UMI-ligation and nested PCR reads were re-called with MiXCR into one record per CDR3 protein. The sample yields roughly 150,000 distinct CDR3 sequences, approximately 20% seen once. Material: naive CD8+ T cells from blood. The receptor's source is a human donor in good health.

CDR3 bases: TGCAGCGTTGACGCCGGCGGGAGCAGCTCCTACGAGCAGTACTTC. The encoded protein is CSVDAGGSSSYEQYF. The chain has TRBV29-1 and TRBJ2-7; the match to TRBD2 covers 7 bases. Trimming at V came to 3 bases and at J to 0 bases, leaving 8 bases not matched to a gene. This CDR3 has 15 residues. The germline V gene has CDR1 SQVTM and CDR2 ANQGSEA.